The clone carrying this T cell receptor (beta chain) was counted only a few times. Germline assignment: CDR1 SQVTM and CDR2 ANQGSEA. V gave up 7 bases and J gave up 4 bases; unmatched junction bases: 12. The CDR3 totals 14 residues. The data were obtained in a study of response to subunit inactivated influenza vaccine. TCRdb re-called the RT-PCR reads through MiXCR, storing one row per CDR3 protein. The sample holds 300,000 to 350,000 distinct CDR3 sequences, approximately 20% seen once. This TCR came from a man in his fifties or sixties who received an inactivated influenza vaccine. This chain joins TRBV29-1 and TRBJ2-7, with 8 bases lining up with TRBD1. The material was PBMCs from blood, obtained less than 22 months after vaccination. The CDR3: CSARGQGAMYEQYF. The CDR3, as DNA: TGCAGCGCCCGAGGGCAGGGGGCTATGTACGAGCAGTACTTC.